These 19 T cell receptor beta chains were sequenced from one sample in a study of beta chain features in type 1 diabetes. Study results and limitations: Moderate but significant shortening of TCRB CDR3s was recorded in all four CD4+ subsets from Type 1 diabetes patients.

No antigen has been identified for these receptors. The whole isolated RNA underwent reverse transcription, so sequencing captured expressed TCRB transcripts. Assay: immunoSEQ multiplex PCR; the TCRdb copy retains only in-frame clones and omits some. The sample has around 110,000 clones, over 15% seen once. Input material: central memory CD4+ T cells from blood. The receptors come from a man aged 30-40 years with type 1 diabetes.

The V gene is TRBV2, the J gene TRBJ2-1, with D possibly being TRBD1 (7 bases). Trimming removed 5 bases at V and 1 base at J, with 12 bases between. Germline CDR1 reads SNHLY; CDR2 reads FYNNEI. This CDR3 contains 15 residues. CDR3 in amino acids: CASSLATGSYNEQFF. DNA of the CDR3: TGTGCCAGCAGTCTAGCGACAGGGTCCTACAATGAGCAGTTCTTC. The entire variable domain, with the rest obtained from reference TRBV2 and TRBJ2-1, is as follows: EPEVTQTPSHQVTQMGQEVILRCVPISNHLYFYWYRQILGQKVEFLVSFYNNEISEKSEIFDDQFSVERPDGSNFTLKIRSTKLEDSAMYFCASSLATGSYNEQFFGPGTRLTVL.

This clone came up a few times. The chain is built from TRBV19 and TRBJ2-7; D remains ambiguous. Looked up from germline, CDR1 is LNHDA and CDR2 is SQIVND (reference sequence). This CDR3 comprises 13 residues. V was trimmed by 3 bases and J by 3 bases, leaving 9 bases between them. The CDR3 DNA reads TGTGCCAGTAGTATTGAAAGGGACTACGAGCAGTACTTC. Amino acids: CASSIERDYEQYF.

This clone turned up a few times. The chain combines TRBV25-1 with TRBJ1-6; D not resolved. Germline V lookup: CDR1 MGHDK, CDR2 SYGVNS. This CDR3 has 13 residues. V gave up 3 bases and J gave up 10 bases, with 10 bases separating them. This chain's CDR3 is CASSDERLSPLHF. The CDR3 nucleotides are TGTGCCAGCAGTGACGAGCGGCTGTCACCCCTCCACTTT.

This clone was recorded a few times. The chain recombines TRBV9 with TRBJ1-2; TRBD1 aligns across 9 bases. This CDR3 region has 17 residues. Germline-derived CDR1 and CDR2 are SGDLS and YYNGEE. The V gene end was trimmed by 0 bases and the J gene end by 1 base; junction bases not matched to a gene: 7. CDR3 loop: CASSVGGTGIGNYGYTF. CDR3 in DNA: TGTGCCAGCAGCGTAGGTGGGACAGGGATCGGTAACTATGGCTACACCTTC.

This clone was counted only a few times. This rearrangement joins TRBV2 to TRBJ2-1, with D possibly TRBD1 on 7 matching bases. This CDR3 has 14 amino acids. V lost 5 bases, J lost 10 bases, and 18 bases lay in between. The V gene's germline CDR1 is SNHLY and CDR2 FYNNEI. CDR3 DNA: TGTGCCAGCAGTCAAGGGAGACAGGGAGGAGAGCAGTTCTTC. Translation: CASSQGRQGGEQFF.

This clone was recorded a few times. V is TRBV18 and J is TRBJ2-2; 7 bases are a match to TRBD2. Looked up from germline, CDR1 is KGHSH and CDR2 is LQKENI. The J segment lost 0 bases and the V segment lost 3 bases, leaving 13 bases of the junction unmatched. This CDR3 contains 19 residues. In DNA form, the CDR3 reads TGTGCCAGCTCACCGAGGGAGCTTAGCGGGTCATCGAACACCGGGGAGCTGTTTTTT. This sequence encodes CASSPRELSGSSNTGELFF.

The table lists this clone with many counts. The chain links TRBV7-9 to TRBJ2-3, with D maybe TRBD1 (7 bases). CDR3 length equals 16 residues. Germline assignment: CDR1 SEHNR and CDR2 FQNEAQ (reference sequence). The V end lost 2 bases, the J end lost 4 bases, and 16 bases lay between the germline ends. CDR3 amino acids: CASSLRGDSSADTQYF. The CDR3 DNA reads as TGTGCCAGCAGCTTACGCGGGGACAGTTCCGCAGATACGCAGTATTTT.

This clone appeared a few times. The chain combines TRBV18 with TRBJ1-4, with 7 bases that match TRBD1. The CDR3 loop spans 13 amino acids. Looked up from germline, CDR1 is KGHSH and CDR2 is LQKENI. The junction had 2 bases not matched to a gene; V was cut back by 3 bases and J by 7 bases. As DNA, the CDR3 is TGTGCCAGCTCACCCCGACAGGGTGAAAAACTGTTTTTT. Translating gives CASSPRQGEKLFF.

The table lists this clone with many counts. The V gene is TRBV27, the J gene TRBJ2-6; 9 nucleotides align to TRBD1. The junction had 7 bases not matched to a gene; V was cut back by 6 bases and J by 1 base. The CDR3 runs to 17 residues. Germline V gene data show CDR1 as MNHEY and CDR2 as SMNVEV (reference sequence). CDR3 nucleotides: TGTGCCAGCAGAGGGGGACAGGGAGAGTCTGGGGCCAACGTCCTGACTTTC. Its translation is CASRGGQGESGANVLTF.

The rearrangement joins TRBV5-1 to TRBJ2-1; 8 bases fit TRBD1. The ends lost 9 bases at V and 8 bases at J; junction bases unmatched: 13. Germline CDR1 reads SGHRS; CDR2 reads YFSETQ. This CDR3 comprises 14 residues. The CDR3 reads CATHPGQVTDEQFF. The CDR3, as DNA: TGCGCCACCCACCCGGGACAGGTAACGGATGAGCAGTTCTTC.

This chain uses TRBV4-3 with TRBJ1-2, with D tentatively TRBD1 (6 bases). V shed 2 bases and J shed 3 bases, with 10 bases lying between them. The CDR3 runs 14 residues. Germline CDR1 reads LGHNA; CDR2 reads YSLEER. In nucleotides, the CDR3 is TGCGCCAGCAGCCAACAGGGGTTGGACTATGGCTACACCTTC. The encoded protein is CASSQQGLDYGYTF.

In this sample, this clone turned up a few times. The chain combines TRBV4-3 with TRBJ1-1; D possibly corresponds to TRBD1 (5 bases). Germline V gene lookup returns CDR1 LGHNA and CDR2 YSLEER. The CDR3 consists of 14 residues. The V gene lost 4 bases and the J gene lost 3 bases, with 12 bases spanning the gap. The CDR3 coding sequence is TGCGCCAGCAGCCCAGTAGGGGTCGACACTGAAGCTTTCTTT. Translating it yields CASSPVGVDTEAFF.

This clone was seen a few times. This chain joins TRBV7-2 and TRBJ2-1, with 7 bases lining up with TRBD1. CDR3 length equals 12 residues. The trim removed 4 bases at V and 9 bases at J, leaving 3 bases unmatched. The V gene's germline CDR1 is SGHTA and CDR2 FQGNSA. The CDR3 bases are TGTGCCAGCAGCTCACAGGGGACTGAGCAGTTCTTC. Residues: CASSSQGTEQFF. The whole variable domain, filled in from reference TRBV7-2 and TRBJ2-1, reads GAGVSQSPSNKVTEKGKDVELRCDPISGHTALYWYRQSLGQGLEFLIYFQGNSAPDKSGLPSDRFSAERTGGSVSTLTIQRTQQEDSAVYLCASSSQGTEQFFGPGTRLTVL.

The rearrangement uses TRBV10-3 and TRBJ2-3, with D possibly being TRBD1 (7 bases). V was clipped by 6 bases and J by 7 bases, with 11 bases between them. The CDR3 is 12 amino acids. Per the germline V gene, CDR1 is ENHRY and CDR2 is SYGVKD. CDR3 sequence reads: CAISQGGNTQYF. CDR3 coding DNA: TGTGCCATCAGCCAGGGGGGCAATACGCAGTATTTT.

This clone occurred a few times. This chain uses TRBV9 with TRBJ2-5, with D tentatively TRBD1 (5 bases). Germline V lookup: CDR1 SGDLS, CDR2 YYNGEE. V dropped 4 bases and J dropped 1 base, with 11 bases sitting between them. CDR3 length: 14 amino acids. The CDR3 DNA is TGTGCCAGCAGCCCTGGACAAATCCAAGAGACCCAGTACTTC. It encodes CASSPGQIQETQYF.

The chain carries TRBV5-1 and TRBJ2-4, with D unresolved. The CDR3 runs to 14 residues. CDR1 SGHRS and CDR2 YFSETQ come from the germline V gene. Trimming took off 0 bases at V and 0 bases at J, with 4 bases between the two ends. The CDR3 sequence is CASSLGLAKNIQYF. CDR3 in DNA: TGCGCCAGCAGCTTGGGCCTAGCCAAAAACATTCAGTACTTC.

J is TRBJ1-2 and V is TRBV28; 7 bases match TRBD1. Losses at the gene ends were 6 bases for V and 4 bases for J; bases not matched to a gene: 8. Germline V gene sequence: CDR1 MDHEN, CDR2 SYDVKM. CDR3 length equals 14 residues. CDR3 sequence (DNA): TGTGCCAGCAGGCCGACAGGGCAGACCTATGGCTACACCTTC. This sequence encodes CASRPTGQTYGYTF.

This clone was observed a handful of times. The chain employs TRBV19 and TRBJ2-7; D unresolved. The CDR3 is 12 residues long. Germline CDR1 LNHDA, CDR2 SQIVND (reference sequence). The V end was cut by 3 bases, the J end by 2 bases, with 5 bases between. CDR3 bases: TGTGCCAGTAGTATTCTCCCCTACGAGCAGTACTTC. This encodes CASSILPYEQYF.

The table lists this clone with a few counts. J is TRBJ1-2 and V is TRBV29-1; D uncertain. The germline CDR1 and CDR2 sequences are SQVTM and ANQGSEA. Trimming removed 4 bases from V and 4 bases from J, with 10 bases in between. CDR3 length: 12 residues. The CDR3, as DNA: TGCAGCGTTGGCCATTTGAGCTATGGCTACACCTTC. It translates to CSVGHLSYGYTF.